The 7 T cell receptor beta chains reported below all come from one sample, sequenced in a study of shared clonotypes between healthy human individuals. TCRdb's copy holds only in-frame clones and misses some; the assay was immunoSEQ multiplex PCR. The sample carries approximately 2.3 million clones, 80% to 95% recorded once. What was sequenced was naive CD4+ T cells from PBMCs. The subset: CD45RA+ positively selected. The receptors were sampled from a man aged 18 to 35 in good health. Some clones in this sample may be carry-over from other donors' samples.

The V and J genes are TRBV9 and TRBJ1-4; D unclear. The CDR3 is 15 amino acids. Germline-derived CDR1 and CDR2 are SGDLS and YYNGEE. Deletions cut 3 bases from V and 3 bases from J, with 12 bases between. The CDR3 loop reads CASSAQVAANEKLFF. The CDR3 DNA sequence: TGTGCCAGCAGCGCCCAAGTGGCGGCTAATGAAAAACTGTTTTTT.

This sequence joins TRBV6-5 and TRBJ2-5, with 14 positions matching TRBD2. Germline CDR1 is MNHEY and CDR2 is SVGAGI. The CDR3 spans 15 residues. The J segment lost 1 base and the V segment lost 6 bases, leaving 1 base of the junction unmatched. DNA for the CDR3: TGTGCCAGCAGGACTAGCGGGAGGGGCCAAGAGACCCAGTACTTC. Protein: CASRTSGRGQETQYF.

The chain combines TRBV6-5 with TRBJ2-3; a weak D match, TRBD1 (6 bases). Per germline, CDR1 MNHEY and CDR2 SVGAGI. The CDR3 spans 15 residues. V was cut by 0 bases and J by 1 base, with 8 bases left in between. This CDR3 is CASSYSNRGTDTQYF. The CDR3 region has the DNA TGTGCCAGCAGTTACTCGAACAGGGGCACAGATACGCAGTATTTT.

The V call is TRBV5-1, the J call TRBJ2-5; 8 nucleotides agree with TRBD2. This CDR3 has 16 amino acids. Losses at the gene ends were 0 bases for V and 4 bases for J; bases not matched to a gene: 8. Germline V gives CDR1 SGHRS, CDR2 YFSETQ. This CDR3 reads CASSLESGSWGETQYF. In nucleotides, the CDR3 is TGCGCCAGCAGCTTGGAGAGCGGGAGTTGGGGAGAGACCCAGTACTTC.

The chain recombines TRBV6-6 with TRBJ2-1; D is possibly TRBD1 (6 bases). The CDR3 length is 14 residues. Germline V CDR1 and CDR2: MNHNY, SVGAGI (reference sequence). With 5 bases removed from V and 2 bases from J, the gap between germline ends came to 10 bases. The CDR3 DNA follows: TGTGCCAGCAGTCGACAGGATACCTACAATGAGCAGTTCTTC. It yields the protein CASSRQDTYNEQFF.

The chain links TRBV6-5 to TRBJ2-1; 14 bases fit TRBD2. CDR1 MNHEY and CDR2 SVGAGI come from the germline V gene. There are 16 residues in the CDR3. J lost 10 bases, V lost 4 bases, and 9 bases had no gene match. CDR3 nucleotides: TGTGCCAGCAGTTCCCCCGGGACTAGCGGGAGCAGAGAGCAGTTCTTC. Protein sequence: CASSSPGTSGSREQFF.

The chain has TRBV5-4 and TRBJ2-5; TRBD2 matches 13 bases. Germline V gives CDR1 SGHNT, CDR2 YYREEE (reference sequence). The CDR3 sequence is 16 residues long. V dropped 3 bases and J dropped 2; count of bases not matched to a gene: 4. The CDR3 DNA follows: TGTGCCAGCAGCTCCCCGACTAGCGGGAGGCAAGAGACCCAGTACTTC. It translates to CASSSPTSGRQETQYF.